The 2 T cell receptor beta chains reported below all come from one sample, sequenced in a study of T cell responses to AZD1222 COVID-19 vaccine (dated by TCRdb to the early 2020s). The library came from the immunoSEQ multiplex PCR assay. What TCRdb holds here is the immuneACCESS table cut down to in-frame rearrangements. Part of the clones is not present; checked against another copy, under half of the missing clones reflect an unresolved V gene, and the others are unexplained. The sample contains 100,000 to 150,000 clones, approximately 88% of them found a single time. The leading ten clones occupy 4.5% to 6% of the sample. In the paper's terms, the time point label means: baseline before first vaccination. This material consisted of peripheral blood, taken on day 0 of AZD1222 vaccination. The source of these receptors is an adult in good health.

The chain carries TRBV5-1 and TRBJ1-5; 7 nucleotides align to TRBD1. This CDR3 is 14 amino acids long. Germline trimming cut 4 bases from V and 3 bases from J; bases unmatched to any gene: 4. Germline V gives CDR1 SGHRS, CDR2 YFSETQ. The CDR3 nucleotides read TGCGCCAGCAGCGAACAGGGGCTCAATCAGCCCCAGCATTTT. Translated, it gives CASSEQGLNQPQHF.

This chain connects TRBV7-2 to TRBJ1-6, with D possibly matching TRBD1 (5 bases). The V gene lost 2 bases and the J gene lost 12 bases, with 11 bases spanning the gap. The V gene's germline CDR1 is SGHTA and CDR2 FQGNSA. The CDR3 consists of 13 residues. The CDR3 DNA reads TGTGCCAGCAGCTTACAGGGTTTTGGACCCCTCCACTTT. As protein: CASSLQGFGPLHF.